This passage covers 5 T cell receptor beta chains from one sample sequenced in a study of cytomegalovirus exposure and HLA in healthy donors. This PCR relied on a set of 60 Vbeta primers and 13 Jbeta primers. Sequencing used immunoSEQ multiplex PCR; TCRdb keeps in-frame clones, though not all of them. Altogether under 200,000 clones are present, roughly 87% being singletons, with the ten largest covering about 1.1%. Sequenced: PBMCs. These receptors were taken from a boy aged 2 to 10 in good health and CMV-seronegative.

CDR3 nucleotides: TGTGCCAGCAGCCCAGGACAGGGAAGAGGTGGCTACACCTTC. It specifies CASSPGQGRGGYTF. The gene calls are TRBV11-3 and TRBJ1-2, with 8 bases that match TRBD1. Germline V gene sequence: CDR1 SGHNT, CDR2 YENEEA. The CDR3 has 14 amino acids. J lost 7 bases, V lost 5 bases, and 9 bases had no gene match.

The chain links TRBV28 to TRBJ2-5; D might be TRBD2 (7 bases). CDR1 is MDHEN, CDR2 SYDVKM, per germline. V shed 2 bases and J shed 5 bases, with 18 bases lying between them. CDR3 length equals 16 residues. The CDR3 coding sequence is TGTGCCAGCAGTTTAGAACTAGGGGGGGCCGTGGAGACCCAGTACTTC. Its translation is CASSLELGGAVETQYF. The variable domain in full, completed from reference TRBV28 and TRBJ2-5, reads DVKVTQSSRYLVKRTGEKVFLECVQDMDHENMFWYRQDPGLGLRLIYFSYDVKMKEKGDIPEGYSVSREKKERFSLILESASTNQTSMYLCASSLELGGAVETQYFGPGTRLLVL.

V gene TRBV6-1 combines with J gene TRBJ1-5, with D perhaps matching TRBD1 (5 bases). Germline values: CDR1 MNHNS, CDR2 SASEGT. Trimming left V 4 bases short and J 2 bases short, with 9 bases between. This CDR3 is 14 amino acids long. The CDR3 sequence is CASSGVGRNQPQHF. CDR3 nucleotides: TGTGCCAGCAGTGGTGTGGGGCGCAATCAGCCCCAGCATTTT.

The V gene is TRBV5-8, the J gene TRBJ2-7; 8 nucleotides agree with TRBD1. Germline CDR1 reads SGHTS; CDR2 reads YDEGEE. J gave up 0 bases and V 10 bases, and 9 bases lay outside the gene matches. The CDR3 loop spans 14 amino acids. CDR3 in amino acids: CAGNTGGSSYEQYF. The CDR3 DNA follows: TGTGCCGGCAACACAGGGGGGTCCTCCTACGAGCAGTACTTC.

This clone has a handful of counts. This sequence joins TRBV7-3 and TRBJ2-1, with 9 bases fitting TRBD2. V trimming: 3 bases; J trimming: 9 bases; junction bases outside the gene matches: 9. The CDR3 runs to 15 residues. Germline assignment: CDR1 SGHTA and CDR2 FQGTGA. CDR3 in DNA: TGTGCCAGCAGCTTTTCGAGTAGCGGGAGTGGTGAGCAGTTCTTC. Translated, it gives CASSFSSSGSGEQFF.